Listed here are 5 T cell receptor beta chains from one sample, sequenced in a study of T-cell reconstitution after alpha-beta-depleted transplantation in children (dated by TCRdb to the mid-2010s). The receptor library was made with PCR. The instrument was an Illumina HiSeq 2500. TCR library preparation used molecular barcoding, with unique molecular identifiers applied to normalize quantification of the TCRbeta repertoire. TCRdb reprocessed the public reads (quality trimming at Q25 with fastp, clone calling with MiXCR) and kept in-frame beta chains. All rows with the same CDR3 protein become a single entry with the most common DNA and genes. The sample data list fewer than 350,000 distinct CDR3 sequences, and over 9% of these were observed just once. Approximately 7% of the sample lies in the top ten. The label giving this sample's treatment or condition can be read as: allogeneic hematopoietic cell transplantation with graft depleted of TCRalphabeta T cells and CD19 B cells.

The sequencing used PBMCs, collected before TCRalphabeta/CD19-depleted stem cell transplant. These receptors were obtained from a boy younger than two with acute myeloid leukemia, due to receive a stem cell transplant.

Concerning this clonotype: A clone one base away is much larger, so this may be a read error. V usage is TRBV28 and J usage is TRBJ2-1; no clear D. This CDR3 contains 12 residues. Trimming left V 6 bases short and J 6 bases short, with 9 bases between. Per the germline V gene, CDR1 is MDHEN and CDR2 is SYDVKM. This CDR3 reads CASSKATNEQFF. CDR3 nucleotide sequence: TGTGCCAGCAGCAAAGCGACCAATGAGCAGTTCTTC.

This clonotype occurred many times. This chain links TRBV28 with TRBJ1-5, with D perhaps TRBD1 (5 bases). V lost 2 bases and J 2 bases, leaving 10 bases between the germline ends. CDR3 length equals 15 residues. Germline values: CDR1 MDHEN, CDR2 SYDVKM. The CDR3 DNA reads TGTGCCAGCAGTTTAAGGGGCGAAGGCAATCAGCCCCAGCATTTT. Translation gives CASSLRGEGNQPQHF. The full variable domain, in which reference TRBV28 and TRBJ1-5 provide the parts outside the CDR3, is DVKVTQSSRYLVKRTGEKVFLECVQDMDHENMFWYRQDPGLGLRLIYFSYDVKMKEKGDIPEGYSVSREKKERFSLILESASTNQTSMYLCASSLRGEGNQPQHFGDGTRLSIL.

This clonotype was counted ten times or more. The rearrangement uses TRBV12-3 or TRBV12-4 and TRBJ1-5; D gene uncertain. The V gene lost 10 bases and the J gene lost 1 base, with 11 bases spanning the gap. The CDR3 is made up of 13 amino acids. The DNA of the CDR3 is TGTGCCATTGGCCTCAGCAGCAATCAGCCCCAGCATTTT. Translated: CAIGLSSNQPQHF.

J is TRBJ2-7 and V is TRBV2; no clear D gene. This CDR3 contains 14 residues. Trimming shortened V by 7 bases and J by 7 bases, and 20 bases separated the two germline ends. In germline, CDR1 is SNHLY, CDR2 FYNNEI. The CDR3 nucleotides are TGTGCCAGCACGGGCGACACGCTGGATAGGGAGCAGTACTTC. This encodes CASTGDTLDREQYF. The entire variable domain, with the rest obtained from reference TRBV2 and TRBJ2-7, is as follows: EPEVTQTPSHQVTQMGQEVILRCVPISNHLYFYWYRQILGQKVEFLVSFYNNEISEKSEIFDDQFSVERPDGSNFTLKIRSTKLEDSAMYFCASTGDTLDREQYFGPGTRLTVT.

This clonotype was seen a handful of times. V gene TRBV7-9 combines with J gene TRBJ2-7; TRBD1 is a possible D gene (6 bases). The CDR3 totals 15 residues. Trimming took off 1 base at V and 6 bases at J, with 16 bases between the two ends. Germline V gene sequence: CDR1 SEHNR, CDR2 FQNEAQ (reference sequence). The CDR3 DNA sequence: TGTGCCAGCAGCTTAGACCAGGACAGATCCGGCGAGCAGTACTTC. Protein: CASSLDQDRSGEQYF.